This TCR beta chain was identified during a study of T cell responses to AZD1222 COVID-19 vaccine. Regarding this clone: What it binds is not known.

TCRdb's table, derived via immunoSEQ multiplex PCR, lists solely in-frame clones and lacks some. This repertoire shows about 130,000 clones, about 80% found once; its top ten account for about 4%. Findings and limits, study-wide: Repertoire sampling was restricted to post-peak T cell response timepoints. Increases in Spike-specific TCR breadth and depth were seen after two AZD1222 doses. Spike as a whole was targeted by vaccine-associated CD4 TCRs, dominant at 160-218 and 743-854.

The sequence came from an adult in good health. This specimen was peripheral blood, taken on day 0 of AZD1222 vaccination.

The CDR3 nucleotides are TGTGCCAGCAGCGTTCGACCGGGACAGGAGAATGAAAAACTGTTTTTT. Protein product: CASSVRPGQENEKLFF. This chain joins TRBV5-6 and TRBJ1-4; 8 nucleotides agree with TRBD1. This CDR3 contains 16 residues. Germline V lookup: CDR1 SGHDT, CDR2 YYEEEE. With 4 bases clipped from V and 5 bases from J, the junction kept 10 bases outside the gene matches.